This TCR beta chain was captured by sequencing in a study of response to subunit inactivated influenza vaccine. Points from the study as a whole: It was the authors' suggestion that each seasonal influenza vaccination recruits few new T cells.

TCRdb called the RT-PCR reads again in MiXCR, with one record for every CDR3 protein. The top ten hold under 2.5% of the sample, which has about 520,000 distinct CDR3 sequences, around 25% seen once. There are a few counts of this clonotype. Its antigen is unknown. The TCR sequence derives from a man in his fifties or sixties who received an inactivated influenza vaccine. This specimen was CD4+ T cells sorted from PBMCs, taken 5 days after vaccination.

This CDR3 reads CAISESGLLDTEAFF. The CDR3 DNA follows: TGTGCCATCAGTGAGTCGGGACTTCTGGACACTGAAGCTTTCTTT. This rearrangement joins TRBV10-3 to TRBJ1-1; D is perhaps TRBD1 (5 bases). Germline V gene data show CDR1 as ENHRY and CDR2 as SYGVKD. This CDR3 has 15 amino acids. Trimming stripped 0 bases from V and 3 bases from J, with 11 bases between.